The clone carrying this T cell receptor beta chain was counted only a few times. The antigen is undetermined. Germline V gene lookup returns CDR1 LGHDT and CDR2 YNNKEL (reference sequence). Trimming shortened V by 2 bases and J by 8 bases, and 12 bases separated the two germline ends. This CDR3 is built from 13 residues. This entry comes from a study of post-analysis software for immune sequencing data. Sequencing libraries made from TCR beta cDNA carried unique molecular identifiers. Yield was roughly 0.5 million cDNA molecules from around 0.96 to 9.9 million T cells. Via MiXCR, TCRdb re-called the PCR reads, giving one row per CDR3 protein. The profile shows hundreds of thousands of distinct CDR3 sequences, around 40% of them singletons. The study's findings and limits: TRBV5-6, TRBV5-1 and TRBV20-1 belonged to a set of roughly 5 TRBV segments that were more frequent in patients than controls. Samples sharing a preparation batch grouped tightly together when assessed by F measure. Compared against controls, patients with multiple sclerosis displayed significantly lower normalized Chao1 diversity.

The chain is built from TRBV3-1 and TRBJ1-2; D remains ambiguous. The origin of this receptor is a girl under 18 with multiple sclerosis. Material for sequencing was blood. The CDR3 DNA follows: TGTGCCAGCAGCCAATCATTGTACGGGGGCTACACCTTC. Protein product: CASSQSLYGGYTF.